The sequence of this T cell receptor (beta chain) was determined in a study of identifying expanded T cells in peripheral blood. CDR1 is MNHEY and CDR2 is SMNVEV in the germline V gene (reference sequence). V lost 0 bases, J lost 1 base, and 13 bases lay in between. The CDR3 runs to 16 residues. Study findings and constraints: Technical replicates showed about 1.1 changed clones; roughly two weeks about 16.4; four weeks 19. Across healthy donors, higher total template counts meant significantly greater roughly 2-week count variance.

Collection occurred without any documented infections or immune events in donors. This table comes from immunoSEQ multiplex PCR, and its TCRdb copy is limited to in-frame clones, with some not included. The sample contains approximately 97,000 clones, around 88% of which appear only once. In the case of this clone: The antigen remains unidentified.

The chain uses TRBV27 and TRBJ2-7; the D gene is possibly TRBD1 (7 bases). The sequence came from a person aged 18 to 70 in good health. Sequencing input: blood. CDR3 DNA: TGTGCCAGCAGTTTATCGGGGGGACAGCGTTCCTACGAGCAGTACTTC. Protein product: CASSLSGGQRSYEQYF.